A single sample is the source of the 5 T cell receptor beta chains below, sequenced in a study of blood T cell repertoires in COVID-19. The protocol was immunoSEQ multiplex PCR, while the TCRdb copy is restricted to in-frame clones and leaves out a portion. Found here are fewer than 150,000 clones, over 80% of them singletons; the top ten hold about 10%. Sequencing was performed on peripheral blood. Receptors originate from a woman older than 75 with acute or convalescent COVID-19.

The rearrangement links TRBV30 to TRBJ2-7, with 10 bases lining up with TRBD1. V gave up 1 base and J gave up 6 bases; unmatched junction bases: 15. Per the germline V gene, CDR1 is GTSNPN and CDR2 is SVGIG (reference sequence). The CDR3 has 17 residues. This CDR3 is CAWSGGQGDSLLLEQYF. CDR3 in DNA: TGTGCCTGGAGTGGAGGACAGGGGGATAGCCTCCTCCTCGAGCAGTACTTC.

V is TRBV7-6 and J is TRBJ1-6, with 9 nucleotides matching TRBD1. The CDR3 covers 15 residues. CDR1 SGHVS and CDR2 FNYEAQ come from the germline V gene. J was trimmed by 9 bases and V by 1 base; bases with no gene match: 4. In DNA, the CDR3 is TGTGCCAGCAGCTTAGGGACAGGGGAGCGTTCACCCCTCCACTTT. Protein product: CASSLGTGERSPLHF.

J is TRBJ2-1 and V is TRBV30, with 7 bases that match TRBD1. The V gene end was trimmed by 5 bases and the J gene end by 6 bases; junction bases not matched to a gene: 7. The CDR3 has 13 residues. Germline V CDR1 and CDR2: GTSNPN, SVGIG (reference sequence). For the CDR3, the DNA is TGTGCCTGGGGGGGACAGTCTCTCAATGAGCAGTTCTTC. This sequence encodes CAWGGQSLNEQFF.

The chain links TRBV2 to TRBJ2-7, with TRBD1 identical over 7 bases. This CDR3 contains 12 residues. The V gene end was trimmed by 5 bases and the J gene end by 6 bases; junction bases not matched to a gene: 4. Germline CDR1 and CDR2: SNHLY and FYNNEI. The CDR3 region is CASSRSGGEQYF. In DNA, the CDR3 is TGTGCCAGCAGTCGATCAGGGGGCGAGCAGTACTTC.

This chain links TRBV5-5 with TRBJ1-3; D remains unclear. V was trimmed by 4 bases and J by 4 bases, leaving 15 bases between them. Germline loops: CDR1 SGHKS, CDR2 YYEKEE (reference sequence). This CDR3 contains 15 residues. CDR3 sequence reads: CASSRDTPAGNTIYF. The DNA of the CDR3 is TGTGCCAGCAGCCGTGATACTCCTGCAGGAAACACCATATATTTT.